These 18 T cell receptor beta chains came from one sample sequenced in a study of cytomegalovirus exposure and HLA in healthy donors. PCR involved 60 Vbeta and 13 Jbeta primers. Only in-frame clones appear in the TCRdb table, and some are missing; sequencing was by immunoSEQ multiplex PCR. Of over 110,000 clones in the sample, roughly four fifths were seen once. Material: PBMCs. The receptor set was obtained from a male donor in good health and CMV-seronegative.

The chain is built from TRBV19 and TRBJ1-1; 9 bases are a match to TRBD1. Germline CDR1 is LNHDA and CDR2 is SQIVND (reference sequence). J gave up 4 bases and V 3 bases, and 9 bases lay outside the gene matches. The CDR3 length is 16 residues. The CDR3, as DNA: TGTGCCAGTAGTATGGGACAGGGTGGGGCAAGCACTGAAGCTTTCTTT. It translates to CASSMGQGGASTEAFF. The whole variable domain, filled in from reference TRBV19 and TRBJ1-1, reads DGGITQSPKYLFRKEGQNVTLSCEQNLNHDAMYWYRQDPGQGLRLIYYSQIVNDFQKGDIAEGYSVSREKKESFPLTVTSAQKNPTAFYLCASSMGQGGASTEAFFGQGTRLTVV.

The sample holds a few counts of this clone. The rearrangement joins TRBV6-6 to TRBJ2-5; D perhaps matches TRBD2 (7 bases). The CDR3 consists of 15 residues. Germline values: CDR1 MNHNY, CDR2 SVGAGI (reference sequence). Trimming cost V 6 bases and J 1 base, with 15 bases left between them. The CDR3 sequence: CASSPVAGAQETQYF. The CDR3 DNA reads as TGTGCCAGCAGCCCGGTGGCGGGGGCCCAAGAGACCCAGTACTTC.

The chain joins TRBV29-1 to TRBJ2-4, with 9 positions matching TRBD2. V shed 4 bases, J shed 0 bases, and the junction held 10 bases outside the gene matches. Germline assignment: CDR1 SQVTM and CDR2 ANQGSEA. This CDR3 region has 17 residues. The CDR3: CSVVLLAGRLAKNIQYF. As DNA, the CDR3 is TGCAGCGTTGTACTGCTAGCGGGAAGACTAGCCAAAAACATTCAGTACTTC.

CDR3 DNA sequence: TGTGCCATCAGTGAGCCGAGACCCCGGACAGGGGACTCCTACGAGCAGTACTTC. Amino acids: CAISEPRPRTGDSYEQYF. This chain joins TRBV10-3 and TRBJ2-7; 9 bases agree with TRBD1. In germline, CDR1 is ENHRY, CDR2 SYGVKD. This CDR3 has 18 amino acids. The V segment lost 2 bases and the J segment 0 bases; nucleotides outside the gene matches: 11.

This clone was observed a single time. The V call is TRBV19, the J call TRBJ1-2; D remains ambiguous. V was pared by 1 base and J by 7 bases, with 10 bases between. The CDR3 loop spans 13 amino acids. Germline V lookup: CDR1 LNHDA, CDR2 SQIVND (reference sequence). This CDR3 is CASSIGQARGYTF. The DNA for the CDR3 is TGTGCCAGTAGTATAGGGCAGGCCCGTGGCTACACCTTC. Full variable domain (rest looked up from reference TRBV19 and TRBJ1-2): DGGITQSPKYLFRKEGQNVTLSCEQNLNHDAMYWYRQDPGQGLRLIYYSQIVNDFQKGDIAEGYSVSREKKESFPLTVTSAQKNPTAFYLCASSIGQARGYTFGSGTRLTVV.

The chain uses TRBV4-1 and TRBJ1-1; possible D gene TRBD1, 5 bases. The CDR3 totals 18 residues. Trimming cost V 3 bases and J 8 bases, with 28 bases left between them. Germline CDR1 is MGHRA and CDR2 is YSYEKL. CDR3 coding DNA: TGCGCCAGCAGCCATCCAGATTTCGGACGGGCGACGAAGGGGGAAGCTTTCTTT. Translation: CASSHPDFGRATKGEAFF.

This clone has only a few counts. The chain employs TRBV9 and TRBJ2-5, with TRBD2 identical over 9 bases. The CDR3 sequence is 15 residues long. Germline V CDR1 and CDR2: SGDLS, YYNGEE. V shed 0 bases and J 4 bases; nucleotides not matched to a gene: 4. The CDR3 coding sequence is TGTGCCAGCAGCGTAGTCGCGGGAGGGGGAGAGACCCAGTACTTC. Translation: CASSVVAGGGETQYF.

This chain connects TRBV29-1 to TRBJ2-1; TRBD2 agrees at 11 bases. Losses at the gene ends were 0 bases for V and 3 bases for J; bases not matched to a gene: 7. This CDR3 comprises 17 residues. The germline V gene has CDR1 SQVTM and CDR2 ANQGSEA. The CDR3 DNA reads as TGCAGCGTTGAAGATCAACCGACTAGCGGGGTCTACAATGAGCAGTTCTTC. Protein: CSVEDQPTSGVYNEQFF.

The gene calls are TRBV7-2 and TRBJ1-4; D ambiguous. This CDR3 is 14 amino acids long. Germline-derived CDR1 and CDR2 are SGHTA and FQGNSA. V lost 5 bases and J lost 5, with 12 bases in between. CDR3 region: CASSRRRENEKLFF. The CDR3 DNA reads TGTGCCAGCAGCCGGAGGAGGGAAAATGAAAAACTGTTTTTT.

This clone has only a few counts. The rearrangement links TRBV27 to TRBJ2-1, with D possibly TRBD1 on 6 matching bases. In germline, CDR1 is MNHEY, CDR2 SMNVEV (reference sequence). The CDR3 length is 15 residues. Trimming cost V 7 bases and J 2 bases, with 15 bases left between them. The CDR3 bases are TGTGCCAGCAAAGCCGGGACAACGACCTACAATGAGCAGTTCTTC. This codes for CASKAGTTTYNEQFF.

This clone was seen a handful of times. This sequence joins TRBV5-1 and TRBJ2-2, with TRBD2 matching over 8 bases. The germline V gene has CDR1 SGHRS and CDR2 YFSETQ. This CDR3 comprises 15 residues. With V trimmed by 0 bases and J by 3 bases, 1 base remained unmatched. CDR3: CASSLVAGYTGELFF. In nucleotides, the CDR3 is TGCGCCAGCAGCTTGGTAGCGGGGTACACCGGGGAGCTGTTTTTT.

Here the CDR3 reads CASTGQGSRADTQYF. In DNA, the CDR3 is TGTGCCAGCACTGGCCAGGGGAGTCGCGCAGATACGCAGTATTTT. The V gene is TRBV5-4, the J gene TRBJ2-3, with D perhaps TRBD1 (6 bases). Trimming left V 6 bases short and J 4 bases short, with 18 bases between. Germline values: CDR1 SGHNT, CDR2 YYREEE (reference sequence). The CDR3 totals 15 residues.

The gene calls are TRBV9 and TRBJ2-7; TRBD2 agrees at 7 bases. Looked up from germline, CDR1 is SGDLS and CDR2 is YYNGEE. The CDR3 sequence is 14 residues long. Trimming at V came to 6 bases and at J to 5 bases, leaving 11 bases not matched to a gene. Here the CDR3 reads CASNPAGTFDEQYF. CDR3 nucleotide sequence: TGTGCCAGCAACCCAGCGGGAACCTTCGACGAGCAGTACTTC.

This rearrangement joins TRBV4-3 to TRBJ2-3; D might be TRBD2 (6 bases). The V end lost 2 bases, the J end lost 5 bases, and 35 bases lay between the germline ends. Per the germline V gene, CDR1 is LGHNA and CDR2 is YSLEER. The CDR3 loop spans 22 amino acids. The CDR3 sequence: CASSQSRGRFQDRGRVGDTQYF. DNA of the CDR3: TGCGCCAGCAGCCAAAGTCGGGGGAGGTTTCAAGATCGGGGAAGGGTGGGAGATACGCAGTATTTT.

The J gene is TRBJ2-7, the V gene TRBV11-1, with D perhaps matching TRBD2 (6 bases). The V end lost 5 bases, the J end lost 1 base, and 21 bases lay between the germline ends. Germline assignment: CDR1 SGHAT and CDR2 FQDESV (reference sequence). This CDR3 contains 17 residues. The CDR3 nucleotides read TGTGCCAGCAGCCCCGCCGGGTGGAGCGGGCTTTCCTACGAGCAGTACTTC. Its translation: CASSPAGWSGLSYEQYF.

This clone showed up just a few times. The chain couples TRBV25-1 to TRBJ2-7; 8 nucleotides agree with TRBD1. Germline values: CDR1 MGHDK, CDR2 SYGVNS. The CDR3 runs 15 residues. With 4 bases clipped from V and 9 bases from J, the junction kept 14 bases outside the gene matches. The CDR3 sequence: CASSVYSGTGAAQYF. CDR3 bases: TGTGCCAGCAGTGTCTATTCCGGGACAGGCGCCGCGCAGTACTTC.

Remarks on this clone: No conserved phenylalanine or tryptophan is present at the end of the CDR3, so a read error is the likely explanation. No DNA is shown, since the ends of the CDR3 on it are uncertain; the CDR3 is the one TCRdb lists. The chain carries TRBV9 and TRBJ2-6; the table's D call, TRBD1, was not checked against the DNA. Germline V gene data show CDR1 as SGDLS and CDR2 as YYNGEE. The CDR3 region is 9 residues in length, termini included. The CDR3 is CASSGDRRV.

Only a few counts were recorded for this clone. The V call is TRBV5-1, the J call TRBJ1-4; TRBD1 aligns across 7 bases. CDR1 SGHRS and CDR2 YFSETQ come from the germline V gene. The CDR3 covers 14 residues. V was pared by 1 base and J by 7 bases, with 4 bases of the junction left unmatched. CDR3 region: CASSLLQGGEKLFF. The CDR3 DNA sequence: TGCGCCAGCAGCTTGTTGCAGGGGGGTGAAAAACTGTTTTTT.